This TCR beta chain came from a study of response to subunit inactivated influenza vaccine. This clonotype appeared a few times. Its antigen is as yet unknown. Using its own MiXCR run on the RT-PCR reads, TCRdb lists one record per CDR3 protein. This sample yields about 520,000 distinct CDR3 sequences, of which about 25% are seen a single time; about 1.9% belongs to the top ten. The germline CDR1 and CDR2 sequences are SGHTA and FQGTGA. The J segment lost 6 bases and the V segment lost 1 base, leaving 7 bases of the junction unmatched. The CDR3 contains 15 residues. General study points: The authors offered the suggestion that each seasonal influenza vaccination recruits few new T cells.

V usage is TRBV7-3 and J usage is TRBJ2-7, with 9 bases lining up with TRBD2. The clonotype was recovered from a man over 45 who received an inactivated influenza vaccine. The sequenced sample was CD4+ T cells sorted from PBMCs, obtained 4 to 6 days after vaccination. The CDR3 is CASSLNAGGRSEQYF. For the CDR3, the DNA is TGTGCCAGCAGCTTAAATGCGGGGGGGAGGAGCGAGCAGTACTTC.